This paragraph covers one TCR beta chain sequence. Antigen unknown. TCRdb keeps only in-frame clones here, not all; method: immunoSEQ multiplex PCR. This sample has fewer than 200,000 clones, with about nine tenths found just once. The record originates from a study of radiation and T cells in renal cell carcinoma. Study results and caveats: Top tumor clonotypes rose in blood 2 weeks post-radiation, then contracted.

Germline loops: CDR1 KGHSH, CDR2 LQKENI. J was trimmed by 4 bases and V by 8 bases; bases with no gene match: 9. The CDR3 sequence is 15 residues long. The time point was: blood 4 weeks post-SBRT, at nephrectomy. The treatment was: 15 Gy SBRT to primary tumor, nephrectomy 4 weeks later. The chain links TRBV18 to TRBJ1-4, with 8 bases matching TRBD1. The specimen was blood, collected from a patient whose treatment included radiotherapy and nephrectomy. This sequence was found in a woman in her 50s with renal cell carcinoma. The CDR3 DNA sequence: TGTGCCAGCGCAAGGACAGGGTCAAGTAATGAAAAACTGTTTTTT. It translates to CASARTGSSNEKLFF.